This T cell receptor (beta chain) emerged from a study of CD8+CD57+ T cells in acquired aplastic anemia. As concerns this clonotype: Its ends do not fully match the called genes, so a read error is possible.

It was patients with CD8+CD57+ cell expansion by flow cytometry who were chosen for sequencing. TCR beta VDJ and CDR3 were profiled, and genomic DNA was the template. TCRdb fed the reads into MiXCR, producing one record per CDR3 protein. The table has fewer than 300,000 distinct CDR3 sequences, roughly 80% seen once. There are 14 residues in the CDR3. CDR1 is LNHNV, CDR2 YYDKDF, per germline (reference sequence). The receptor comes from a human donor with aplastic anemia. The source material was sorted CD4+, CD8+, or CD8+CD57+ T cells (not recorded which) from PBMCs. This chain joins TRBV15 and TRBJ2-5; D perhaps matches TRBD2 (5 bases). CDR3 nucleotide sequence: TGTGCCACCAGTGGAGGCAGCGAGAAAGAGACCCAGTACTTT. It encodes CATSGGSEKETQYF.